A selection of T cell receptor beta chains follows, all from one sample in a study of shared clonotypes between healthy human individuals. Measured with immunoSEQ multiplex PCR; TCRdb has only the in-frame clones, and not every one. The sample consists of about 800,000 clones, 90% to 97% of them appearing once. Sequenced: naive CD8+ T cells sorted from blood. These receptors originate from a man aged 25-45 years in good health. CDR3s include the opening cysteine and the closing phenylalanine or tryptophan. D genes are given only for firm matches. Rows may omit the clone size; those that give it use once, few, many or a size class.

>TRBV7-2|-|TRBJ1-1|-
TGTGCCAGCAGCCACCCAGGTAACACTGAAGCTTTCTTT
CASSHPGNTEAFF
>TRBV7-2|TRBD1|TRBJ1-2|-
TGTGCCAGCAGCTTGACAGGGGGCTATGGCTACACCTTC
CASSLTGGYGYTF
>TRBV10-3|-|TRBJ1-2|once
TGTGCCATCAGTGACGTTGGGGGAGGGAGCTATGGCTACACCTTC
CAISDVGGGSYGYTF
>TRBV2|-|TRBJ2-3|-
TGTGCCAGCAGTGCCCCCGGTTGGTTGGCAGATACGCAGTATTTT
CASSAPGWLADTQYF
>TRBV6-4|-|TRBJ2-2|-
TGTGCCAGCAGTGACTCGCCTAGTCTCGGGGAGCTGTTTTTT
CASSDSPSLGELFF
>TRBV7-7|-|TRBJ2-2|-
TGTGCCAGCAGCTCGTACGGGGCGTCGTCTGGAGGCGGGGAGCTGTTTTTT
CASSSYGASSGGGELFF
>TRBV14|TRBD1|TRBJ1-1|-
TGTGCCAGCAGCCAAGGTCCAGGGGGTATGAACACTGAAGCTTTCTTT
CASSQGPGGMNTEAFF
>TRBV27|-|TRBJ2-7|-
TGTGCCAGCAGTCTTTTGGGACTTGCCAAATACGAGCAGTACTTC
CASSLLGLAKYEQYF
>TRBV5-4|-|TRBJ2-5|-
TGTGCCAGCAGCCCGAGCAGTTACGGAGAGACCCAGTACTTC
CASSPSSYGETQYF
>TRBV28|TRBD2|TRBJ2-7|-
TGTGCCAGCAGTTTTTTCCCTAGCGGGTCCTCCTACGAGCAGTACTTC
CASSFFPSGSSYEQYF
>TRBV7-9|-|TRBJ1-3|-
TGTGCTGTCGGCCGGGACAACTCTGGAAACACCATATATTTT
CAVGRDNSGNTIYF
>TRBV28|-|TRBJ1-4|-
TGTGCCAGCACCCTTGGGCAGGGCCAAAATGAAAAACTGTTTTTT
CASTLGQGQNEKLFF
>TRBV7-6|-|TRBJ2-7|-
TGTGCCAGCAGCCCTACCTTTTCTAACCTGAATTCCTACGAGCAGTACTTC
CASSPTFSNLNSYEQYF
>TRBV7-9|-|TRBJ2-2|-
TGTGCCAGCAGCTTTCCAGTGAGGTTAGACCACACCGGGGAGCTGTTTTTT
CASSFPVRLDHTGELFF
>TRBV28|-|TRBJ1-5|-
TGTGCCAGCAGTGGATTGACCCAACGCAATCAGCCCCAGCATTTT
CASSGLTQRNQPQHF
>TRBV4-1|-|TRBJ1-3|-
TGCGCCAGCAGCCAAGGGGACGGCTCTGGAAACACCATATATTTT
CASSQGDGSGNTIYF
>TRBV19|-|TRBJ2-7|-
TGTGCCAGTAGTTCTCCCCAATGGGGCTCCTACGAGCAGTACTTC
CASSSPQWGSYEQYF
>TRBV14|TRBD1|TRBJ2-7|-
TGTGCCAGCAGCCAGACAGGGATCTACGAGCAGTACTTC
CASSQTGIYEQYF
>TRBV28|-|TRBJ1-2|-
TGTGCCAGCAGTTTACTGGGAGGCTACACCTTC
CASSLLGGYTF
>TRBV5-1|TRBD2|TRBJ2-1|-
TGCGCCAGCAGCTCGGGACTAGCGGGAGTAGGGTACAATGAGCAGTTCTTC
CASSSGLAGVGYNEQFF
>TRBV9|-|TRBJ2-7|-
TGTGCCAGCAGCCCAAGGCGGGCGGGAAGGGCCTACGAGCAGTACTTC
CASSPRRAGRAYEQYF
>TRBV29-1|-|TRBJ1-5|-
TGCAGCGTTGGTAGCAATCAGCCCCAGCATTTT
CSVGSNQPQHF
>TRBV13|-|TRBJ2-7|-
TGTGCCAGCAGCTCGAAAGGGGACCCCTACGAGCAGTACTTC
CASSSKGDPYEQYF
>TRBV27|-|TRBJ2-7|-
TGTGCCAGCAGTTTAAGACAAGCCTACGAGCAGTACTTC
CASSLRQAYEQYF
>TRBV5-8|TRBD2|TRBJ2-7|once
TGTGCCAGCAGCTCCGGACTAGCGGGAGGGGACGAGCAGTACTTC
CASSSGLAGGDEQYF
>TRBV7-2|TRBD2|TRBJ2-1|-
TGTGCCAGCAGCTCAATCGGGGGACTAGTGAGGGGCAATGGCGATGAGCAGTTCTTC
CASSSIGGLVRGNGDEQFF
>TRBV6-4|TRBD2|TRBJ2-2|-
TGTGCCAGCAGCGGGACTAGCGGGAGTCGGGCCGGGGAGCTGTTTTTT
CASSGTSGSRAGELFF
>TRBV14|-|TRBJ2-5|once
TGTGCCAGCAGCCAAGATCGAGCGAGATACCAAGAGACCCAGTACTTC
CASSQDRARYQETQYF
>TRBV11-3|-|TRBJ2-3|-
TGTGCCAGCAGCTTAGACAATAGGGATACGCAGTATTTT
CASSLDNRDTQYF
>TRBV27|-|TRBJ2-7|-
TGTGCCAGCAGTTTTAATAAGTATCAGGGAGGCTACGAGCAGTACTTC
CASSFNKYQGGYEQYF
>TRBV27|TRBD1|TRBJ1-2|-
TGTGCCAGCAGTTTGGGACAGAACTATGGCTACACCTTC
CASSLGQNYGYTF
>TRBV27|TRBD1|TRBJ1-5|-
TGTGCCAGCAGTACCAGGGACAGGGGTCAGCCCCAGCATTTT
CASSTRDRGQPQHF
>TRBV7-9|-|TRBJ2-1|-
TGTGCCAGCAGCTTAGAAGGGACCCCATCGTACAATGAGCAGTTCTTC
CASSLEGTPSYNEQFF
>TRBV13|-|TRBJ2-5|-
TGTGCCAGCAGCTTGGGCACAGGGGGAGGGGAGACCCAGTACTTC
CASSLGTGGGETQYF
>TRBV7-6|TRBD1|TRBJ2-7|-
TGTGCCAGCAGCCGGGGGACAGGGACTGACGAGCAGTACTTC
CASSRGTGTDEQYF
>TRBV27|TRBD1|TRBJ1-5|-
TGTGCCAGCAGTTCAACGGGACAGGGGTCCCGTCAGCCCCAGCATTTT
CASSSTGQGSRQPQHF
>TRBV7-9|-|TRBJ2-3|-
TGTGCCAGCGGCAGGGCCCTAGGGCGGGATACGCAGTATTTT
CASGRALGRDTQYF
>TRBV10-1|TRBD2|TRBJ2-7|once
TGCGCCAGCAGTAAGGGGACTACCGAGGGCTACGAGCAGTACTTC
CASSKGTTEGYEQYF
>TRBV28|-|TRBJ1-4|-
TGTGCCAGCAGTTTACCCTACAGGGCTGAAAAACTGTTTTTT
CASSLPYRAEKLFF
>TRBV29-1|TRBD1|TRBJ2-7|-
TGCAGCGTTGAACGATGGGACAGGGCCAGCAACGAGCAGTACTTC
CSVERWDRASNEQYF
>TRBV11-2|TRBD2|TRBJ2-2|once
TGTGCCAGCAGCCCTTCACCCGGGACTAGCAGCACCGGGGAGCTGTTTTTT
CASSPSPGTSSTGELFF
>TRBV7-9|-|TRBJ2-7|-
TGTGCCAGCAGCCTACCCAGACCCGACTCCTACGAGCAGTACTTC
CASSLPRPDSYEQYF
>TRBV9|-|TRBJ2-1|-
TGTGCCAGCAGCGGGGGGAATGAGCAGTTCTTC
CASSGGNEQFF
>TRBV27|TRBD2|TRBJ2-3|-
TGTGCCAGCAGTCGAACCCTGTTGCGGGAGGGCCGGGATACGCAGTATTTT
CASSRTLLREGRDTQYF
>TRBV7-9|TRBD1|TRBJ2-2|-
TGTGCCAGCAGCTTCCGGGACAGGGAGACCGGGGAGCTGTTTTTT
CASSFRDRETGELFF
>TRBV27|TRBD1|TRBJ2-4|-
TGTGCCAGCCTGGACAGGGGGCGTAACATTCAGTACTTC
CASLDRGRNIQYF
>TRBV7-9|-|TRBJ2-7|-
TGTGCCAGCAGCTTAGCAGGCCGCACCTACGAGCAGTACTTC
CASSLAGRTYEQYF
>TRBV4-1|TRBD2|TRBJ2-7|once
TGCGCCAGCAGCCCGGGGGGACTAGCGGGAGCCGAGCAGTACTTC
CASSPGGLAGAEQYF
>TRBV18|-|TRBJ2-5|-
TGTGCCAGCTTTTACAGACAGACCGGAGGAGAGACCCAGTACTTC
CASFYRQTGGETQYF
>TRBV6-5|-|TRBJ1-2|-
TGTGCCAGCAGTTACTCGAAAGATAATGGCTACACCTTC
CASSYSKDNGYTF
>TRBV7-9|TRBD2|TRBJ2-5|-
TGTGCCAGCAGCGCGACTAGCGGGAAAGAGACCCAGTACTTC
CASSATSGKETQYF
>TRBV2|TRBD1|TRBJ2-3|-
TGTGCCAGCAGTGAAAGGACAGGGGGTATCTATACGCAGTATTTT
CASSERTGGIYTQYF
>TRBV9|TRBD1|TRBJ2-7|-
TGTGCCAGCAGCGGGGGGGACAGGTCCTACGAGCAGTACTTC
CASSGGDRSYEQYF
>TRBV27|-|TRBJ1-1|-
TGTGCCAGCAGTTCCTTACAGGGCTCCTACCCAGCTTTCTTT
CASSSLQGSYPAFF
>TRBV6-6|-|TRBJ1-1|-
TGTGCCAGCAGTTACTCGGGGGGGGCTGAAGCTTTCTTT
CASSYSGGAEAFF